This T cell receptor (beta chain) is drawn from a study of cytomegalovirus exposure and HLA in healthy donors. The PCR employed 60 Vbeta primers together with 13 Jbeta primers. Some clones are missing from TCRdb's copy, which holds only in-frame ones; the method was immunoSEQ multiplex PCR. Its table lists over 120,000 clones. CDR1 and CDR2 from the germline V gene are MNHEY and SVGAGI. CDR3 size: 13 residues. J lost 4 bases, V lost 6 bases, and 3 bases had no gene match. This receptor was obtained from a male donor in good health and CMV-seronegative. The chain carries TRBV6-5 and TRBJ2-1, with 7 nucleotides matching TRBD1. Sequencing used PBMCs. The CDR3 loop is CASRQGRYNEQFF. For the CDR3, the DNA is TGTGCCAGCAGACAGGGGAGATACAATGAGCAGTTCTTC.